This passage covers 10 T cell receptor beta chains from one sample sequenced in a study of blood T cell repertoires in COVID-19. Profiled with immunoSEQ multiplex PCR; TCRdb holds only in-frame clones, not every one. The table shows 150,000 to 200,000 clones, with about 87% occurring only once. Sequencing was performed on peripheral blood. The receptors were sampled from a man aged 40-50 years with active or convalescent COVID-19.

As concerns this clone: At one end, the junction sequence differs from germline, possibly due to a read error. CDR3 sequence: CASSLAGAGYNEQFF. The CDR3 DNA reads TGTGCCAGCAGCCTAGCGGGGGCCGGGTACAATGAGCAGTTCTTC. V is TRBV7-9 and J is TRBJ2-1; 10 bases agree with TRBD2. This CDR3 is built from 15 residues. Germline V gives CDR1 SEHNR, CDR2 FQNEAQ (reference sequence).

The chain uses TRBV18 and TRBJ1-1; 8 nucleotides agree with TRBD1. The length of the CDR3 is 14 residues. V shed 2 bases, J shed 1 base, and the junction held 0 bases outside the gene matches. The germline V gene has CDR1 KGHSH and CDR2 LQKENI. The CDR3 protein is CASSPTGGNTEAFF. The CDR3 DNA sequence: TGTGCCAGCTCACCAACAGGGGGGAACACTGAAGCTTTCTTT.

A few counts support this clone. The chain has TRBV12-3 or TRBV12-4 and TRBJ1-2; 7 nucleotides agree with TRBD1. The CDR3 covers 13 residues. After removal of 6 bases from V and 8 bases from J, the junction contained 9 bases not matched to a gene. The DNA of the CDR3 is TGTGCCAGCAGCCGGGACAGTGCAAGGGGCTACACCTTC. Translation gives CASSRDSARGYTF.

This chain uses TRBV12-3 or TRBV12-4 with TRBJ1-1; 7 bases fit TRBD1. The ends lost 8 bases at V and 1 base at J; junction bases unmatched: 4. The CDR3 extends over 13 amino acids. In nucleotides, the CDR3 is TGTGCCAGCCGGGAGGGGGCGAACACTGAAGCTTTCTTT. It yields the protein CASREGANTEAFF.

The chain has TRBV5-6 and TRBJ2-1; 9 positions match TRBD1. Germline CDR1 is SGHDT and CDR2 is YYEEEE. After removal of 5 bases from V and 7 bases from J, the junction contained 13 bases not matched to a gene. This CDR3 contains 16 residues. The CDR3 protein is CASSYAQGAGWNEQFF. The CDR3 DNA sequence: TGTGCCAGCAGTTACGCACAGGGGGCGGGTTGGAATGAGCAGTTCTTC.

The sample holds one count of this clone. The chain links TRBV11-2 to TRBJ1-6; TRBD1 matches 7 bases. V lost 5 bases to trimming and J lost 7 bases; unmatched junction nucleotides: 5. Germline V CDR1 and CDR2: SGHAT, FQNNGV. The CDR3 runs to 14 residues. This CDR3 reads CASSTGVLNSPLHF. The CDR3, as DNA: TGTGCCAGCAGCACAGGGGTTCTGAATTCACCCCTCCACTTT.

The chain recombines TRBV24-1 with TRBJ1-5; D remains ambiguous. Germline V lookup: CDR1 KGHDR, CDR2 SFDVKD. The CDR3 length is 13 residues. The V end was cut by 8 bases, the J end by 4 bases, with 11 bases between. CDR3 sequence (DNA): TGTGCCACCACCCCGGGAGCTAATCAGCCCCAGCATTTT. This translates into CATTPGANQPQHF.

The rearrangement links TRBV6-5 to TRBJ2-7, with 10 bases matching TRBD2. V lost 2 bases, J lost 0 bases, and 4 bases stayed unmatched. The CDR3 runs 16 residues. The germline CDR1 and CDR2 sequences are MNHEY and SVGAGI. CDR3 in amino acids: CASSYDSGGISYEQYF. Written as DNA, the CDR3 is TGTGCCAGCAGTTACGATAGCGGGGGGATCTCCTACGAGCAGTACTTC.

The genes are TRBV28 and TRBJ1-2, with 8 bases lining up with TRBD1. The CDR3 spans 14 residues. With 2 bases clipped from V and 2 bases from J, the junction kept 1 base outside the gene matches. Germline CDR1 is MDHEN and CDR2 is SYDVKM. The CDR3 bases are TGTGCCAGCAGTTTAGGGACAGGAAACTATGGCTACACCTTC. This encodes CASSLGTGNYGYTF.

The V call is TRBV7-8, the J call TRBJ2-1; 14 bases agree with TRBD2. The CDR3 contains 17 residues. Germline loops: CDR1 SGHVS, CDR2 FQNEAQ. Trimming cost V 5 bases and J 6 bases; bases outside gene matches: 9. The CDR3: CASSQRTSGGPINEQFF. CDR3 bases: TGTGCCAGCAGCCAACGGACTAGCGGGGGGCCTATCAATGAGCAGTTCTTC.